The clone carrying this TCR beta chain was seen repeatedly, ten times or more. Its specificity is unknown. The source of the sample is a study of regulatory T cells in long-lasting Graves disease. Overall study results and limits: Among the persistent patients, 2,741 public clonotypes were shared, more than the 966 shared among new patients.

Researchers made TCR beta libraries by using iRepertoire HTBI primers and running Arm-PCR on CDR3 regions. TCRdb ran MiXCR on the multiplex PCR reads and lists one entry per CDR3 protein. Among about 320,000 distinct CDR3 sequences listed, approximately 20% were seen once. The time point denotes: newly diagnosed GD, antithyroid drugs for less than 3 months. PBMCs were the source of the RNA used for TCR sequencing. Diagnosing Graves' disease relied on the American Thyroid Association guidelines. Germline lookup yields CDR1 MNHEY and CDR2 SMNVEV (reference sequence). This CDR3 is built from 15 residues. V shed 2 bases and J 4 bases; nucleotides not matched to a gene: 8.

This sequence was found in a female donor with Graves disease. This specimen was peripheral blood mononuclear cells (PBMCs), taken at new diagnosis, from a patient treated with antithyroid drugs. The chain joins TRBV27 to TRBJ2-7; 7 nucleotides match TRBD1. In nucleotides, the CDR3 is TGTGCCAGCAGTTTAGACGGGACAGCCCCTTACGAGCAGTACTTC. This codes for CASSLDGTAPYEQYF.